At least ten counts were recorded for the clone carrying this TCR beta chain. What it recognizes is unknown. This specimen comes from a study of T cells in Graves' hyperthyroidism and ophthalmopathy. Study background: Peripheral blood was secured at the point of initial diagnosis, before any treatment. Notes on the study in general: Blood also showed most of the thyroid clonotypes that were expanded above 0.001.

Authors of the study amplified TCR beta CDR3 regions from RNA transcripts. HTBI primers were the set used in a first-round RT-PCR of the TCR CDR3. Via MiXCR, TCRdb re-called the multiplex PCR reads, giving one row per CDR3 protein. The sample contains approximately 250,000 distinct CDR3 sequences, approximately 25% of which appear only once. The CDR3 sequence is 14 residues long. Germline V gene sequence: CDR1 LGHNA, CDR2 YNFKEQ. V lost 4 bases and J lost 1, with 10 bases in between. Under 3 months was the duration of disease in ophthalmopathy patients, who also had a Clinical Activity Score of at least 3 and a NOSPECS grade of at least 4.

This TCR was recovered from a woman aged 40 to 50 with Graves' ophthalmopathy. The sample taken for sequencing was blood. J is TRBJ1-1 and V is TRBV4-2; the D is unclear. CDR3 sequence: CASSPLIGNTEAFF. The CDR3 nucleotides read TGTGCCAGCAGCCCCCTCATAGGGAACACTGAAGCTTTCTTT.